This TCR beta chain comes out of a study of glioma-infiltrating T cells after dendritic cell vaccination. On this clone itself: The antigen is unknown.

No glioblastoma patient carried an isocitrate dehydrogenase mutation. Broader study findings: Complete blood and tumor specimen sets were limited to few patients.

Between the trimmed V and J ends, which lost 5 bases and 1 base, there was a span of 8 bases. The CDR3 is 13 residues long. Germline assignment: CDR1 LNHDA and CDR2 SQIVND (reference sequence). Profiled with immunoSEQ multiplex PCR; TCRdb holds only in-frame clones, not every one. Of under 40,000 clones in the sample, 90% were seen once. The chain employs TRBV19 and TRBJ1-1; no firm D call. Specimen: blood, collected before dendritic cell vaccination. The receptor's source is a human donor with glioblastoma. The CDR3 nucleotides read TGTGCCAGTAGTGTCTCAGAGAACACTGAAGCTTTCTTT. Its translation is CASSVSENTEAFF. The full variable domain, completed using reference TRBV19 and TRBJ1-1, is DGGITQSPKYLFRKEGQNVTLSCEQNLNHDAMYWYRQDPGQGLRLIYYSQIVNDFQKGDIAEGYSVSREKKESFPLTVTSAQKNPTAFYLCASSVSENTEAFFGQGTRLTVV.